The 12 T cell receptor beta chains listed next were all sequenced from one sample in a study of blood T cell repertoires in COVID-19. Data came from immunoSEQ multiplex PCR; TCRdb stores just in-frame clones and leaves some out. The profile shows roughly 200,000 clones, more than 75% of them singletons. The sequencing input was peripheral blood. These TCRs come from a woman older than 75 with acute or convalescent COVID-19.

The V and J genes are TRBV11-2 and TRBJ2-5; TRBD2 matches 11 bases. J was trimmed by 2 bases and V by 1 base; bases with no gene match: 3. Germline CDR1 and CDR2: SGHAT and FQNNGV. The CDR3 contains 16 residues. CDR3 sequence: CASSLATSGGQETQYF. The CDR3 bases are TGTGCCAGCAGCTTAGCAACTAGCGGGGGTCAAGAGACCCAGTACTTC.

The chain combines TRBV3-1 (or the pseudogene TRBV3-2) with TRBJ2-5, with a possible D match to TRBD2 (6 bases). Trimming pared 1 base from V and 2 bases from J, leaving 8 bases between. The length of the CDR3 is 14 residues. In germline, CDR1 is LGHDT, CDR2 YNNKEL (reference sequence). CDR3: CASSQGGVQETQYF. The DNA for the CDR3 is TGTGCCAGCAGCCAAGGCGGGGTACAAGAGACCCAGTACTTC.

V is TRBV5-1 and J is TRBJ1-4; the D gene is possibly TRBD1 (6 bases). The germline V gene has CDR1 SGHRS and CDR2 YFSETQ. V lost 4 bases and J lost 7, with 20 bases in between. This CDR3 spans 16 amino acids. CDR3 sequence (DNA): TGCGCCAGCAGCCTCCCGGAATCCAGGGGTGGTGAAAAACTGTTTTTT. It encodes CASSLPESRGGEKLFF. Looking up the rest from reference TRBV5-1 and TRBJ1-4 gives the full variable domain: KAGVTQTPRYLIKTRGQQVTLSCSPISGHRSVSWYQQTPGQGLQFLFEYFSETQRNKGNFPGRFSGRQFSNSRSEMNVSTLELGDSALYLCASSLPESRGGEKLFFGSGTQLSVL.

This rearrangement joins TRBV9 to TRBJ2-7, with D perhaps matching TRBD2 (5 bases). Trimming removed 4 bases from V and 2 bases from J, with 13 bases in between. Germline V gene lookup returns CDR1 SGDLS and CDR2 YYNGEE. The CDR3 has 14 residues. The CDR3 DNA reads TGTGCCAGCAGCAAGCGGATAACCCCCTACGAGCAGTACTTC. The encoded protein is CASSKRITPYEQYF.

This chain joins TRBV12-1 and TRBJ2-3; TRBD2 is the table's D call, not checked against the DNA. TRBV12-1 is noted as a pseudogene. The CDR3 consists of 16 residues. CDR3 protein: CASSMIAGGHADTQYF. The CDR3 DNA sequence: TGTGCCAGCAGCATGATAGCGGGAGGGCACGCAGATACGCAGTATTTT.

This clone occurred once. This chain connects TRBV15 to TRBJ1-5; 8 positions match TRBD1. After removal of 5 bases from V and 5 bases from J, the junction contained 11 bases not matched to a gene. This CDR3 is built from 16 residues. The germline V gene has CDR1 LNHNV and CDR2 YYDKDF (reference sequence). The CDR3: CATSSGIQGDDQPQHF. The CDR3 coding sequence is TGTGCCACCAGCTCAGGGATACAGGGGGACGATCAGCCCCAGCATTTT.

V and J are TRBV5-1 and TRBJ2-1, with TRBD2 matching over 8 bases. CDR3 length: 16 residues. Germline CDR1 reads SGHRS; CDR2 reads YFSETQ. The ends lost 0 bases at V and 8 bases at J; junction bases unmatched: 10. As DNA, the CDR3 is TGCGCCAGCAGCTTGGGAGGGAGCGGGAGCGAATATGAGCAGTTCTTC. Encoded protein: CASSLGGSGSEYEQFF.

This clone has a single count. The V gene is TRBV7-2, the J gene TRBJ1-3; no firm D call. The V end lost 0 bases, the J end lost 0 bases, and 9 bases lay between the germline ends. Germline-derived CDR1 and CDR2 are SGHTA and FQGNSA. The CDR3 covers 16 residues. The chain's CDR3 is CASSLAPGSSGNTIYF. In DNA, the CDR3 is TGTGCCAGCAGCTTAGCGCCGGGGAGCTCTGGAAACACCATATATTTT.

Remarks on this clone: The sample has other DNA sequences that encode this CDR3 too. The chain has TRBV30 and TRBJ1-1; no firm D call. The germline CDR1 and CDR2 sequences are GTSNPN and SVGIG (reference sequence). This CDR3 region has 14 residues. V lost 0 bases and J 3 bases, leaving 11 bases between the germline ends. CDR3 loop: CAWSVRGSYTEAFF. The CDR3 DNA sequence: TGTGCCTGGAGTGTACGCGGATCTTACACTGAAGCTTTCTTT.

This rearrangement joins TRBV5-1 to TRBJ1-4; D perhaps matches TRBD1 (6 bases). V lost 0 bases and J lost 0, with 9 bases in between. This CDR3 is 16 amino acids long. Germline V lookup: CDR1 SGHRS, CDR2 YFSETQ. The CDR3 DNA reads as TGCGCCAGCAGCTTGGCAGGGGAGACAACTAATGAAAAACTGTTTTTT. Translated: CASSLAGETTNEKLFF.

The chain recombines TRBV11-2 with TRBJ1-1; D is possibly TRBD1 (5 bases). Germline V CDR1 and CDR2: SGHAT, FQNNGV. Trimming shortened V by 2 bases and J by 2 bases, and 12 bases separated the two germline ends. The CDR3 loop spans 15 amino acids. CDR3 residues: CASSLQLGGNTEAFF. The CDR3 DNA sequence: TGTGCCAGCAGCTTACAACTGGGGGGAAACACTGAAGCTTTCTTT.

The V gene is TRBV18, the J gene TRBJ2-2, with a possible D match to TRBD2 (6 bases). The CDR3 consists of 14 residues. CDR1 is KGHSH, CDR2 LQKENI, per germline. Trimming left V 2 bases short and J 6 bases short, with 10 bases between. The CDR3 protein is CASSPGGGAGELFF. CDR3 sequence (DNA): TGTGCCAGCTCACCAGGCGGAGGGGCCGGGGAGCTGTTTTTT.